The sequence of this T cell receptor beta chain was determined in a study of vaccination effects on CD4 cells after COVID-19. Concerning this clone itself: The target antigen is unknown.

Antigen-specific CD4+ T cells were first expanded with viral peptide pools by the ViraFEST assay and only then sequenced. Following culture for around 10 days, CD4+ T cells were isolated. Vaccinated recipients, who were negative for nucleocapsid antibodies, had no history of SARS-CoV-2 infection. Data came from immunoSEQ multiplex PCR; TCRdb stores just in-frame clones and leaves some out. In the table there are tens of thousands of clones, under 75% of which are singletons. V shed 6 bases, J shed 4 bases, and the junction held 10 bases outside the gene matches. Germline V gene data show CDR1 as SGHDT and CDR2 as YYEEEE. This CDR3 is 15 amino acids long.

The source of this sequence is a human donor who received a COVID-19 vaccine. The input for sequencing was CD4+ T cells from PBMCs cultured with SARS-CoV-2 spike peptides, taken before COVID-19 vaccination. The chain joins TRBV5-6 to TRBJ2-3; 8 nucleotides line up with TRBD2. CDR3 nucleotides: TGTGCCAGCATGCATGGCGGGAGGTCTTCAGATACGCAGTATTTT. Protein sequence: CASMHGGRSSDTQYF.